This T cell receptor (beta chain) comes out of a study of tumor and adjacent non-tumor tissue in lung cancer. Across the whole study: The cohort had 12 adenocarcinoma, a couple of squamous cell and 1 small cell patients. Study-wide results and limits: In normal lung, the top 100 clones were significantly more dominant than in tumor. Patients with more diverse tumor TCRs had worse survival. Significantly higher TCR diversity was found in tumor than normal lung.

The template was RNA from unsorted bulk tissue. This clonotype was observed at least ten times. Its target is unknown. Germline V gene lookup returns CDR1 MDHEN and CDR2 SYDVKM. There are 15 residues in the CDR3. Trimming shortened V by 10 bases and J by 3 bases, and 16 bases separated the two germline ends. A modified ARM-PCR protocol with three rounds of nested PCR amplified TCRbeta. A single record per CDR3 protein comes from TCRdb applying MiXCR to the multiplex PCR reads. The sample yields more than 70,000 distinct CDR3 sequences, about 61% seen once. The source of this sequence is a man between 65 and 85 years old with non-small cell lung cancer. Sequencing was done on a sample of lung tumor tissue. V usage is TRBV28 and J usage is TRBJ1-6, with D possibly TRBD1 on 6 matching bases. Written as DNA, the CDR3 is TGTGCCACCCTCACGGGGGGGCTCTATAATTCACCCCTCCACTTT. Translation: CATLTGGLYNSPLHF.